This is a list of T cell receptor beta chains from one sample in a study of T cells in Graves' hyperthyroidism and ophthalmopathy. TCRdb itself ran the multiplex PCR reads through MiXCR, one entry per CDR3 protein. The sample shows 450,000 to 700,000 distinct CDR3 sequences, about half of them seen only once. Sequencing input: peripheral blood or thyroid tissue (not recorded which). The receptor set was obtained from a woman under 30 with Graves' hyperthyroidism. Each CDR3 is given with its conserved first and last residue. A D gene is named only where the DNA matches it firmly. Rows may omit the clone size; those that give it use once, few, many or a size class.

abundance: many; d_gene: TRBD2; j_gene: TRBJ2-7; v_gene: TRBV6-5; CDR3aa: CASSKGLASASYEQYF; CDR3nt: TGTGCCAGCAGTAAGGGACTAGCGTCTGCTTCCTACGAGCAGTACTTC
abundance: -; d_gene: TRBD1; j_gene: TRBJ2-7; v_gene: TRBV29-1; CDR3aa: CSVGQGGHYEQYF; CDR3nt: TGCAGCGTGGGACAGGGGGGCCACTACGAGCAGTACTTC
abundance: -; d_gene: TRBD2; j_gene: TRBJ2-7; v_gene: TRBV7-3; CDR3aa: CASSFLAGPYEQYF; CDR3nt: TGTGCCAGCAGTTTTTTAGCGGGACCATACGAGCAGTACTTC
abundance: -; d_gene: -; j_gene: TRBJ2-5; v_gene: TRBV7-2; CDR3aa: CASSSGVGGQETQYF; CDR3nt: TGTGCCAGCAGCTCAGGGGTCGGGGGCCAAGAGACCCAGTACTTC
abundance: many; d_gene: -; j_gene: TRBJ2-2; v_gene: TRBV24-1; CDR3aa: CATSDSEVTNTGELFF; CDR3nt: TGTGCCACCAGTGATTCGGAGGTCACGAACACCGGGGAGCTGTTTTTT
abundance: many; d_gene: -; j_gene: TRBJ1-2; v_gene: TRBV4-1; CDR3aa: CASSQRTEINYGYTF; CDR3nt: TGCGCCAGCAGCCAGAGGACAGAGATTAACTATGGCTACACCTTC
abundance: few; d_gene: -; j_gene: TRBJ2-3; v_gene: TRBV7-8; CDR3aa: CASSSRIAESTDTQYF; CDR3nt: TGTGCCAGCAGCTCTCGGATAGCGGAAAGCACAGATACGCAGTATTTT
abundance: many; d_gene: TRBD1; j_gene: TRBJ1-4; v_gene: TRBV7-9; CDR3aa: CASSLHYRDRGLGTNEKLFF; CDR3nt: TGTGCCAGCAGCTTACACTACCGGGACAGGGGACTCGGGACTAATGAAAAACTGTTTTTT
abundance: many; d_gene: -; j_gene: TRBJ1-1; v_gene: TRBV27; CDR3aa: CASREKTEAFF; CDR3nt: TGTGCCAGCAGAGAGAAAACTGAAGCTTTCTTT
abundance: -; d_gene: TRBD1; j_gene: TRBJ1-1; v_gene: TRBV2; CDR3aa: CASSAGIGTATEAFF; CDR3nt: TGTGCCAGCAGTGCTGGGATCGGGACAGCCACTGAAGCTTTCTTT
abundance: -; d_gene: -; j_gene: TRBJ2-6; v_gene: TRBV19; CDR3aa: CASRGANSGANVLTF; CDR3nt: TGTGCCAGTAGGGGTGCTAACTCTGGGGCCAACGTCCTGACTTTC
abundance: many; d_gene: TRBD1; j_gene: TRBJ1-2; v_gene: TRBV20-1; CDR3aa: CSARQGIGYGYTF; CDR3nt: TGCAGTGCTCGACAGGGAATAGGTTATGGCTACACCTTC
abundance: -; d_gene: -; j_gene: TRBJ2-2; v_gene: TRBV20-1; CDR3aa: CSARDPGGVTGELFF; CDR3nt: TGCAGTGCTAGAGATCCTGGGGGCGTCACCGGGGAGCTGTTTTTT
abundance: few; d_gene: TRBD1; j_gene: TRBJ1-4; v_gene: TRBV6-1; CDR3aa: CASIPQGGAGEKLFF; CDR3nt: TGTGCCAGCATCCCTCAGGGGGGGGCTGGTGAAAAACTGTTTTTT
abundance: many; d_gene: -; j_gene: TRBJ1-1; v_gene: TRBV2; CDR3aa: CASSPSRRYTEAFF; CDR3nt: TGTGCCAGCTCCCCCAGTCGGAGGTACACTGAAGCTTTCTTT
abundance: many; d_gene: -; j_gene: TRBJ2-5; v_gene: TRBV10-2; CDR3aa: CASSEIGLEETQYF; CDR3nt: TGCGCCAGCAGTGAAATAGGGTTAGAAGAGACCCAGTACTTC
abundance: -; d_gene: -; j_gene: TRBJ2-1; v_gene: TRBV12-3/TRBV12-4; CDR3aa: CASSDFDSGLFF; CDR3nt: TGTGCCAGCAGTGATTTCGACAGCGGTCTGTTCTTC
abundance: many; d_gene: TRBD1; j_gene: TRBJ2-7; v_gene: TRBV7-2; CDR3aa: CASSWRGTGTYEQYF; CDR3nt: TGTGCCAGCAGCTGGCGCGGGACAGGCACCTACGAGCAGTACTTC
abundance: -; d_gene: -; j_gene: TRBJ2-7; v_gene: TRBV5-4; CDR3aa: CASSLTGLRDLEQYF; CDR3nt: TGTGCCAGCAGCTTAACGGGTCTCAGGGACCTCGAGCAGTACTTC
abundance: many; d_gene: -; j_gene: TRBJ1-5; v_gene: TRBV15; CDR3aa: CATSRDFGDSNQPQHF; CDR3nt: TGTGCCACCAGCAGAGATTTCGGGGATAGCAATCAGCCCCAGCATTTT
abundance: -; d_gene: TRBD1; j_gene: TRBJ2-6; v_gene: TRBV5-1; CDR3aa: CASSLADRSGTGVLTF; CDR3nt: TGCGCCAGCAGCTTGGCCGACAGATCCGGGACAGGGGTCCTGACTTTC
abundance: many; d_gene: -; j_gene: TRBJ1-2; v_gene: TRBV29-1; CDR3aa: CSVEDNYGYTF; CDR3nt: TGCAGCGTCGAAGATAACTATGGCTACACCTTC
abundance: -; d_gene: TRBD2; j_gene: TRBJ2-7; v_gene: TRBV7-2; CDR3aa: CASSLVLAGGSNTGELYF; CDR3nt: TGTGCCAGCAGCTTAGTTCTAGCGGGAGGGTCGAACACCGGGGAGCTGTACTTC
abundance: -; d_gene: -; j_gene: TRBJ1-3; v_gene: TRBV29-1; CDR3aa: CSLDSGNTIYF; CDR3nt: TGCAGCTTAGACAGCGGAAACACCATATATTTT
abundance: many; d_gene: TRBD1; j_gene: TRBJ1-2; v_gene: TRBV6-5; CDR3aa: CASSYFSPGQGSYGYTF; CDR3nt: TGTGCCAGCAGTTACTTCTCTCCGGGACAGGGGAGCTATGGCTACACCTTC
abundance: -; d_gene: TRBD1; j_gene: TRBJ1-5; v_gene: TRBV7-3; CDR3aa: CASSPPGQGAAGGGSEPQHF; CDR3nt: TGTGCCAGCTCACCACCCGGACAGGGGGCCGCCGGGGGGGGAAGTGAGCCCCAGCATTTT
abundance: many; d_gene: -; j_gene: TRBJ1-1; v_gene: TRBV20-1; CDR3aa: CSARSRGNTEAFF; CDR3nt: TGCAGTGCTAGAAGCAGGGGCAACACTGAAGCTTTCTTT
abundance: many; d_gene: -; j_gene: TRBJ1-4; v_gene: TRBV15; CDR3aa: CATSRDGEGPEKLFF; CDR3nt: TGTGCCACCAGCAGAGATGGAGAGGGACCTGAAAAACTGTTTTTT
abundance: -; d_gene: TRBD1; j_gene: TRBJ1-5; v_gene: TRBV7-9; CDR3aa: CASSWDRGPQHF; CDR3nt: TGTGCCAGCAGCTGGGACAGGGGGCCCCAGCATTTT
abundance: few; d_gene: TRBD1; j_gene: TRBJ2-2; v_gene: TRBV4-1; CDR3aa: CASSQEGQGDTGELFF; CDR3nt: TGCGCCAGCAGCCAAGAGGGACAGGGGGACACCGGGGAGCTGTTTTTT
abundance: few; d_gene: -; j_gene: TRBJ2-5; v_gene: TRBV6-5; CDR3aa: CASSYRAGPVETQYF; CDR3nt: TGTGCCAGCAGTTACCGGGCGGGGCCGGTGGAGACCCAGTACTTC
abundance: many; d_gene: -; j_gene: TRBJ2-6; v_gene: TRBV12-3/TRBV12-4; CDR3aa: CASTSGRSSGANVLTF; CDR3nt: TGTGCCAGCACATCGGGAAGGAGTTCTGGGGCCAACGTCCTGACTTTC
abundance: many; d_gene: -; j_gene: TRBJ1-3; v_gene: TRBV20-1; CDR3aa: CSAMETSGNTIYF; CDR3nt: TGCAGTGCTATGGAAACCTCTGGAAACACCATATATTTT
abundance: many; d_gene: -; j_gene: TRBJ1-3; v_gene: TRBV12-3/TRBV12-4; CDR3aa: CASSFMGSGNTIYF; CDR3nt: TGTGCCAGCAGTTTTATGGGGTCGGGAAACACCATATATTTT
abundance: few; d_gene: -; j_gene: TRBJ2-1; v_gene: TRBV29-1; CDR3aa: CSVALLRYNEQFF; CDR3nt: TGCAGCGTGGCGCTCTTGCGGTACAATGAGCAGTTCTTC
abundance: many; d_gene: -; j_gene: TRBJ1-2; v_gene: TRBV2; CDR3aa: CASSEDDRSTLYGYTF; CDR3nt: TGTGCCAGCAGTGAAGATGACAGGAGTACCCTCTATGGCTACACCTTC
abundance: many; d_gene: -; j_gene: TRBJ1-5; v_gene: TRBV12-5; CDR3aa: CASGLARLNQPQHF; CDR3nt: TGTGCTAGTGGTTTGGCACGGCTCAATCAGCCCCAGCATTTT
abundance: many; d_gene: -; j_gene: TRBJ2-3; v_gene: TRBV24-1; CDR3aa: CATSGPSGTDTQYF; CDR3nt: TGTGCCACCAGTGGGCCCTCGGGCACAGATACGCAGTATTTT
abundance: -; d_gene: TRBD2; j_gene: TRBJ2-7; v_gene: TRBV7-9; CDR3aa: CASSPSSGRSEQYF; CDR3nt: TGTGCCAGCAGCCCGTCTAGCGGGAGGTCGGAGCAGTACTTC
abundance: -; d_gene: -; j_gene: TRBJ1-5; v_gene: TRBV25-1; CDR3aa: CASSEWQGNQPQHF; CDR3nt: TGTGCCAGCAGTGAATGGCAGGGAAATCAGCCCCAGCATTTT
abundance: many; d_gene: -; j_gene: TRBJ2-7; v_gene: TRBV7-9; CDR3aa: CASSLSEEQYF; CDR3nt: TGTGCCAGCAGCTTATCCGAGGAGCAGTACTTC
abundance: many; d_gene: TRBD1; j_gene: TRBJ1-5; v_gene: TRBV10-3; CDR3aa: CAISDPDRPAPYSNQPQHF; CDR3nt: TGTGCCATCAGTGATCCGGACAGGCCCGCACCTTATAGCAATCAGCCCCAGCATTTT
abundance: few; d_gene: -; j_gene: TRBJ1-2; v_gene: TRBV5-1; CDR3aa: CASSLSGVPDYGYTF; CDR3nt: TGCGCCAGCAGCTTGTCGGGGGTGCCGGACTATGGCTACACCTTC
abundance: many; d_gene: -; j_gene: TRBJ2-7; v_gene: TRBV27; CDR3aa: CASSRGTQSYEQYF; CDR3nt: TGTGCCAGCAGCCGGGGGACCCAGTCCTACGAGCAGTACTTC
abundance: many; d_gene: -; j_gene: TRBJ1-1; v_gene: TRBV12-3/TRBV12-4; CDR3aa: CASRPNRESTEAFF; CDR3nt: TGTGCCAGCAGACCCAACAGGGAGTCCACTGAAGCTTTCTTT
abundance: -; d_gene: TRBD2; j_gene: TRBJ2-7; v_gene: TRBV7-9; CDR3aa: CASSLGLAVVNEQYF; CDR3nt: TGTGCCAGCAGCTTGGGACTAGCGGTGGTGAATGAGCAGTACTTC
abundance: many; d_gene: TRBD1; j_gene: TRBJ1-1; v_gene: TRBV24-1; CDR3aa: CATGGADDEAFF; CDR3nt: TGTGCCACAGGGGGCGCAGACGATGAAGCTTTCTTT
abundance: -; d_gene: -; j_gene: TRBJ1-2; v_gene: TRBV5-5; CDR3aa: CASSPGPDYGYTF; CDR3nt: TGTGCCAGCAGCCCCGGGCCAGACTATGGCTACACCTTC